The 4 T cell receptor beta chains listed next were all sequenced from one sample in a study of chemoradiotherapy in HPV16-positive cancers. The table came from immunoSEQ multiplex PCR; TCRdb's copy has only in-frame clones and leaves some out. This sample carries fewer than 11,000 clones, 80% of them seen once, and the ten largest clones take less than 15%. Sample: tumor tissue, taken from a patient who underwent chemoradiotherapy. These receptors were taken from a human donor with HPV-associated anogenital cancer.

The table lists this clone with a few counts. J is TRBJ1-1 and V is TRBV7-9, with D perhaps TRBD1 (5 bases). The V gene's germline CDR1 is SEHNR and CDR2 FQNEAQ (reference sequence). V lost 5 bases and J lost 2, with 15 bases in between. CDR3 size: 15 residues. CDR3 in amino acids: CASSPHSGGNTEAFF. The CDR3 region has the DNA TGTGCCAGCAGCCCACATAGCGGGGGAAACACTGAAGCTTTCTTT.

V and J are TRBV5-5 and TRBJ2-4, with D perhaps TRBD1 or TRBD2 (6 bases each). The CDR3 has 13 residues. Germline-derived CDR1 and CDR2 are SGHKS and YYEKEE (reference sequence). The V and J ends lost 0 bases and 8 bases respectively, with 9 bases between them. The CDR3 coding sequence is TGTGCCAGCAGCTTGGCGGGGGCACACATTCAGTACTTC. It specifies CASSLAGAHIQYF.

The V gene is TRBV6-1, the J gene TRBJ2-7; D possibly corresponds to TRBD2 (7 bases). The CDR3 loop spans 16 amino acids. Trimming shortened V by 2 bases and J by 2 bases, and 16 bases separated the two germline ends. The germline CDR1 and CDR2 sequences are MNHNS and SASEGT. This CDR3 is CASSEYRAGAAYEQYF. The CDR3 coding sequence is TGTGCCAGCAGTGAATATCGGGCGGGGGCCGCCTACGAGCAGTACTTC.

The CDR3 protein is CASSLRGTYNSPLHF. The CDR3 DNA is TGTGCCAGCAGCTTGCGGGGTACCTATAATTCACCCCTCCACTTT. V is TRBV5-6 and J is TRBJ1-6; D is ambiguous. Germline values: CDR1 SGHDT, CDR2 YYEEEE. The CDR3 loop spans 15 amino acids. V was clipped by 1 base and J by 2 bases, with 7 bases between them.